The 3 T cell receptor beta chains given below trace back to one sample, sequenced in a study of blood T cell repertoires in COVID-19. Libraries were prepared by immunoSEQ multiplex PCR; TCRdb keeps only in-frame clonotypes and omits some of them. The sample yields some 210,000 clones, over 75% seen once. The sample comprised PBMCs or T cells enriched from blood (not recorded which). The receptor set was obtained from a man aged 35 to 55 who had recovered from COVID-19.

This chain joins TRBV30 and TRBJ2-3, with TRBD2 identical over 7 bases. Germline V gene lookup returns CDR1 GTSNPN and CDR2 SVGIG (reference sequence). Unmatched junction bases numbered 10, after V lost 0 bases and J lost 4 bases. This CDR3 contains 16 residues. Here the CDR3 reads CAWSVPAGVRADTQYF. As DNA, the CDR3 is TGTGCCTGGAGTGTACCGGCGGGAGTTCGAGCAGATACGCAGTATTTT.

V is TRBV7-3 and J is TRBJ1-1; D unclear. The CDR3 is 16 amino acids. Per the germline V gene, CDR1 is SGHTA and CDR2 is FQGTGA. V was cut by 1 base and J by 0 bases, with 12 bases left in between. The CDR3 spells CASSLNAADMNTEAFF. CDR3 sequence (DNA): TGTGCCAGCAGCTTAAACGCGGCAGATATGAACACTGAAGCTTTCTTT.

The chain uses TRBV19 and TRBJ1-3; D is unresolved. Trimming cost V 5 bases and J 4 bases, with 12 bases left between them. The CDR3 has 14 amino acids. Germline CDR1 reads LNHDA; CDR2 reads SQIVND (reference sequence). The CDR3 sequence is CASSESLFGNTIYF. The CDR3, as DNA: TGTGCCAGTAGTGAATCACTTTTCGGAAACACCATATATTTT.